This T cell receptor beta chain was captured by sequencing in a study of T-cell reconstitution after alpha-beta-depleted transplantation in children. The TCRbeta library incorporated unique molecular identifiers. TCRdb re-called the PCR reads through MiXCR, storing one row per CDR3 protein. The table has 490,000 or so distinct CDR3 sequences, roughly an eighth seen once. Germline V gene sequence: CDR1 SQVTM, CDR2 ANQGSEA. V lost 6 bases and J lost 4, with 15 bases in between. CDR3 size: 14 residues. This clonotype was counted a few times. This sample comprised PBMCs from the stem cell graft donor, obtained from the stem cell graft. The rearrangement links TRBV29-1 to TRBJ2-2; tentative D call: TRBD2 (7 bases). The source is a human donor who donated a stem cell graft to a child with combined immunodeficiency. Here the CDR3 DNA reads TGCAGCGTGGGGGCGGGAGTAACCACCGGGGAGCTGTTTTTT. Protein product: CSVGAGVTTGELFF.